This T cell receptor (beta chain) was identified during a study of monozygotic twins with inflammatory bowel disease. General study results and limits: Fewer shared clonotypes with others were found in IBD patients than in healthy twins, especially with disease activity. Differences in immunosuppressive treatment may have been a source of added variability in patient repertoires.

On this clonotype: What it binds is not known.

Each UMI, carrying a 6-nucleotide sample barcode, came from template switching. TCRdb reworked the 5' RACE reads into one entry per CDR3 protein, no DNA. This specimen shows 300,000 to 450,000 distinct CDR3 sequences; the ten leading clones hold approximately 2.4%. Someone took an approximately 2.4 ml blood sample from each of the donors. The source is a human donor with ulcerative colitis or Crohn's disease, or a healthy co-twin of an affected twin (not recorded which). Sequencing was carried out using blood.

The CDR3 loop reads CASSPDRDYGYTF. The genes are TRBV7-2 and TRBJ1-2; TCRdb selects TRBD1, and the lack of DNA leaves this call unchecked. Germline V gene lookup returns CDR1 SGHTA and CDR2 FQGNSA. CDR3 length: 13 amino acids.